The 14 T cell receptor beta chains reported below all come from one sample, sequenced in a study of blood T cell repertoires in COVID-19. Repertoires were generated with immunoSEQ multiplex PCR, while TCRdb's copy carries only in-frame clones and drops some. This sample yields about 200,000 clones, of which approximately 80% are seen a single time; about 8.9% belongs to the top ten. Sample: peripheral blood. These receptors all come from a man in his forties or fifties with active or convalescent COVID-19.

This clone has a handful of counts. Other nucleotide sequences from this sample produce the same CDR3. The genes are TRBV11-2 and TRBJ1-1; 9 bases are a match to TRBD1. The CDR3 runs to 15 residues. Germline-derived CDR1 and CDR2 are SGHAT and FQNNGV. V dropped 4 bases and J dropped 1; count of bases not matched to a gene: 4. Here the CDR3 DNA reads TGTGCCAGCAGCTCTCCGGGACAGGGGAACACTGAAGCTTTCTTT. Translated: CASSSPGQGNTEAFF.

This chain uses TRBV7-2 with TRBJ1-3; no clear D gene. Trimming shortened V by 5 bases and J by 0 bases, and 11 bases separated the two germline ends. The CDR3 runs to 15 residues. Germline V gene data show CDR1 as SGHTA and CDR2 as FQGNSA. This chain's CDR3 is CASSGVGSSGNTIYF. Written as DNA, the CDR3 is TGTGCCAGCAGCGGAGTAGGGAGCTCTGGAAACACCATATATTTT.

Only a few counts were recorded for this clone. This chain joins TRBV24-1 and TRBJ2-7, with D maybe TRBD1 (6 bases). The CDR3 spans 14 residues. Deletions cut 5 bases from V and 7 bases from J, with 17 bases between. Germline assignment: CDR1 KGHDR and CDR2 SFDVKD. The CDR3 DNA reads TGTGCCACCAGTGCAGGGGCTTTCAGTGGGGAGCAGTACTTC. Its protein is CATSAGAFSGEQYF.

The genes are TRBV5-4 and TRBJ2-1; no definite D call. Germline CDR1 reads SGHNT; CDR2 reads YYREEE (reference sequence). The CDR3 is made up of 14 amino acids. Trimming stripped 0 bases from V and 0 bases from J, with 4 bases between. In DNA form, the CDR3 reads TGTGCCAGCAGCTTGGCGGGCTCCTACAATGAGCAGTTCTTC. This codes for CASSLAGSYNEQFF.

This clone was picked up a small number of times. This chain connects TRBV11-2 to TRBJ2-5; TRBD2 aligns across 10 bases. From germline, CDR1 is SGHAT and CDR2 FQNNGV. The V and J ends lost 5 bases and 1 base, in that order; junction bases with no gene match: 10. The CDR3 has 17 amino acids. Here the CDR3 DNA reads TGTGCCAGCAGCCCAAAGAGGGCTAGCGGGAGCCAAGAGACCCAGTACTTC. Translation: CASSPKRASGSQETQYF.

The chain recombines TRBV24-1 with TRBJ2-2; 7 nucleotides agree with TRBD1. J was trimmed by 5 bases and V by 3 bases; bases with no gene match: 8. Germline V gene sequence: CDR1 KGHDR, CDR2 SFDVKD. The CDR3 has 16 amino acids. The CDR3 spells CATSDPHRGETGELFF. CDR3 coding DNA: TGTGCCACCAGTGATCCCCACAGGGGAGAGACCGGGGAGCTGTTTTTT.

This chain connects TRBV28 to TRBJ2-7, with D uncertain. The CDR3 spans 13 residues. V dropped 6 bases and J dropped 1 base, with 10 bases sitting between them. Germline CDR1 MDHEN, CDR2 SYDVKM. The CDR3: CASSRNPSYEQYV. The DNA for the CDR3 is TGTGCCAGCAGCAGGAATCCATCCTACGAGCAGTACGTC.

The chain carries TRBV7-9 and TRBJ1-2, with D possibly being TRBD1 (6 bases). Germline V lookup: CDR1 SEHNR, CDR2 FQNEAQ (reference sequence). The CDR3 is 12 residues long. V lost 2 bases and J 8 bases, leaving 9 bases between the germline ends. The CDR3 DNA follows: TGTGCCAGCAGCTTATCAGGGGACGGCTACACCTTC. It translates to CASSLSGDGYTF.

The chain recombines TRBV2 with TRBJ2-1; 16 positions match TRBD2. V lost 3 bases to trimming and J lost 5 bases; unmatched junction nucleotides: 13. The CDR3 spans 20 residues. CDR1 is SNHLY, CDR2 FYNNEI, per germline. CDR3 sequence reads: CASSDPGLAGGPKVDNEQFF. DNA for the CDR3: TGTGCCAGCAGTGACCCGGGACTAGCGGGGGGGCCGAAGGTTGACAATGAGCAGTTCTTC.

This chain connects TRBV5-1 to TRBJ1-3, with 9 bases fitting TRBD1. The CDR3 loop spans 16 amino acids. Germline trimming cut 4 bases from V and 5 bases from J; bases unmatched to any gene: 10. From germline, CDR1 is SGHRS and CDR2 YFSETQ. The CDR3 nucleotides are TGCGCCAGCAGCATACGCCCGGGACAGGGTAGAAACACCATATATTTT. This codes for CASSIRPGQGRNTIYF.

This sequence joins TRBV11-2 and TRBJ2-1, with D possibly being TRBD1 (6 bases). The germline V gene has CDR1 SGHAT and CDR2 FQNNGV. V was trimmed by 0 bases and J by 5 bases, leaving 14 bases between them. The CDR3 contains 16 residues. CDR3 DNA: TGTGCCAGCAGCTTAGAAGTTCGGGACATGGACAATGAGCAGTTCTTC. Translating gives CASSLEVRDMDNEQFF.

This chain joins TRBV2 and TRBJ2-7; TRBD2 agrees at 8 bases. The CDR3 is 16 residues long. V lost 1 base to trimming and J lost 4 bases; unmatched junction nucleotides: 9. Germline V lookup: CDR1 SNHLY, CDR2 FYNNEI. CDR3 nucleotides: TGTGCCAGCAGTGAAGGGCAAAAGGCGGGGGGATACGAGCAGTACGTC. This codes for CASSEGQKAGGYEQYV.

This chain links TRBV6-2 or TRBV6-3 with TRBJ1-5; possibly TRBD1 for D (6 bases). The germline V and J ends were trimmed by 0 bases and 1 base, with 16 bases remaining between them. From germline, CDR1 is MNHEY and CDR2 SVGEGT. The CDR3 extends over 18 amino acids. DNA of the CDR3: TGTGCCAGCAGTTACTCCCTACGGCAGGGGCTGAGCAATCAGCCCCAGCATTTT. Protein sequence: CASSYSLRQGLSNQPQHF.

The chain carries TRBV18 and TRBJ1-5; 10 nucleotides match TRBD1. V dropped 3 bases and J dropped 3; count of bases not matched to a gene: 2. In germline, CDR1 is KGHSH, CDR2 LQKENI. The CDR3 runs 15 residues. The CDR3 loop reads CASSPGQGTNQPQHF. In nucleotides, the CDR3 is TGTGCCAGCTCACCGGGACAGGGGACCAATCAGCCCCAGCATTTT.